This record looks at one T cell receptor (beta chain) sequence and its context. Sequencing was performed with immunoSEQ multiplex PCR; in TCRdb, only in-frame clones are kept and a portion is missing. The repertoire holds around 110,000 clones, with roughly 86% as singletons. The CDR3 is made up of 14 amino acids. V dropped 1 base and J dropped 8 bases, with 14 bases sitting between them. Looked up from germline, CDR1 is SEHNR and CDR2 is FQNEAQ (reference sequence). This sample stems from a study of blood T cell repertoires in COVID-19. The sample consisted of peripheral blood. The rearrangement uses TRBV7-9 and TRBJ1-2, with D possibly being TRBD1 (5 bases). The receptor was isolated from a man between 35 and 55 years old with acute or convalescent COVID-19. In DNA, the CDR3 is TGTGCCAGCAGCTTAGAGTCCCAGGGTAAAGGCTACACCTTC. Translation gives CASSLESQGKGYTF.